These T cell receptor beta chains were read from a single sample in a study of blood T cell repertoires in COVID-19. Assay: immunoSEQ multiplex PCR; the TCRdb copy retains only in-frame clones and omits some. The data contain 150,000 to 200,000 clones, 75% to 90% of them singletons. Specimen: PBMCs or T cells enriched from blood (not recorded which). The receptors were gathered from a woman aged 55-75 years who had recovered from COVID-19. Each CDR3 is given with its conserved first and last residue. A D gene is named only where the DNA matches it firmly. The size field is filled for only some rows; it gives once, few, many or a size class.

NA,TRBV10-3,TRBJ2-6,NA,CAIWDPRGPNVLTF,TGTGCCATCTGGGACCCCAGGGGTCCCAACGTCCTGACTTTC
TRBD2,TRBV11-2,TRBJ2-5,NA,CASSLSQRGGPRETQYF,TGTGCCAGCAGCTTATCGCAGCGGGGGGGCCCTAGGGAGACCCAGTACTTC
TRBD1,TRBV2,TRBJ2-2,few,CASGSRTGAGELFF,TGTGCCAGCGGGAGTCGGACAGGGGCCGGGGAGCTGTTTTTT
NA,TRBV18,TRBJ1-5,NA,CASSPPSSRAGQPQHF,TGTGCCAGCTCACCACCGAGCTCCAGGGCCGGTCAGCCCCAGCATTTT
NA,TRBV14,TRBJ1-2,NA,CASSHYRYEGYTF,TGTGCCAGCAGCCACTACCGTTACGAGGGCTACACCTTC
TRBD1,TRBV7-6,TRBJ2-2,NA,CASSLAGQGGSFAGELFF,TGTGCCAGCAGCTTAGCTGGACAGGGGGGTTCGTTTGCCGGGGAGCTGTTTTTT
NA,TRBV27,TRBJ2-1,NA,CASRPDGVGTLTYNEQFF,TGTGCCAGCAGACCCGACGGTGTGGGGACTTTAACCTACAATGAGCAGTTCTTC
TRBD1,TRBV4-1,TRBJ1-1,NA,CASSQGRQGLRTEAFF,TGCGCCAGCAGCCAAGGGAGACAGGGTCTTCGGACTGAAGCTTTCTTT
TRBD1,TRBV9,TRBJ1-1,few,CASSVEGTANTEAFF,TGTGCCAGCAGCGTAGAAGGGACAGCGAACACTGAAGCTTTCTTT
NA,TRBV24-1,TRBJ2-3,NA,CATSDWLAPDTQYF,TGTGCCACCAGTGATTGGCTGGCACCAGATACGCAGTATTTT
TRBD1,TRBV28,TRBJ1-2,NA,CASREQGAPNYGYTF,TGTGCCAGCAGGGAGCAGGGGGCGCCTAACTATGGCTACACCTTC
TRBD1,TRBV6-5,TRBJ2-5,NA,CASSFGTGRETQYF,TGTGCCAGCAGCTTCGGGACAGGGAGAGAGACCCAGTACTTC
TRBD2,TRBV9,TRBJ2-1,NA,CASSVESGGAFAEQFF,TGTGCCAGCAGCGTAGAAAGCGGGGGGGCATTCGCAGAGCAGTTCTTC
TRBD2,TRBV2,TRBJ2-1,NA,CASSQTSGISNEQFF,TGTGCCAGCAGTCAAACTAGCGGGATATCCAATGAGCAGTTCTTC
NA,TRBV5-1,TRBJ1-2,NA,CASSSQGNYGYTF,TGCGCCAGCAGCTCTCAGGGGAACTATGGCTACACCTTC
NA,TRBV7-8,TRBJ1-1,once,CASSLASTSNTEAFF,TGTGCCAGCAGCTTAGCCTCGACATCGAACACTGAAGCTTTCTTT
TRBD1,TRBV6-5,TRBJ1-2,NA,CASSPGTGGYGYTF,TGTGCCAGCAGCCCCGGGACAGGGGGCTATGGCTACACCTTC
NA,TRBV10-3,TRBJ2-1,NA,CAISVGREDYNEQFF,TGTGCCATCAGTGTGGGCAGGGAAGACTACAATGAGCAGTTCTTC
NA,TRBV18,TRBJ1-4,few,CASSATSWREKLFF,TGTGCCAGCTCAGCGACAAGCTGGCGTGAAAAACTGTTTTTT
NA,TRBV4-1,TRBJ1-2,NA,CASSQETGGYGYTF,TGCGCCAGCAGCCAAGAAACCGGGGGCTATGGCTACACCTTC
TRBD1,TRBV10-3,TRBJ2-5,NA,CAISDQSGTGGSGTQYF,TGTGCCATCAGTGACCAATCCGGGACAGGGGGTTCTGGGACCCAGTACTTC
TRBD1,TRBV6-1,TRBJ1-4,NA,CASSGRGPPSGNEKLFF,TGTGCCAGCAGTGGTAGGGGGCCCCCTTCGGGTAATGAAAAACTGTTTTTT
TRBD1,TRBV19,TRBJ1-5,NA,CASSIGITGVVGQPQHF,TGTGCCAGTAGTATAGGGATAACAGGGGTAGTAGGTCAGCCCCAGCATTTT
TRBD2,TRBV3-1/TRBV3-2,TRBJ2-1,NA,CASSQIAGGQNEQFF,TGTGCCAGCAGCCAAATAGCGGGAGGGCAGAATGAGCAGTTCTTC
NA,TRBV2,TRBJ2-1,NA,CASSQIGVNEQFF,TGTGCCAGCAGTCAAATCGGGGTCAATGAGCAGTTCTTC
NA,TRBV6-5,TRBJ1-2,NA,CASRSGGNYGYTF,TGTGCCAGCAGGTCCGGGGGTAACTATGGCTACACCTTC
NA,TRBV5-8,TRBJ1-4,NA,CASRGGEKLFF,TGTGCCAGCCGCGGGGGAGAAAAACTGTTTTTT
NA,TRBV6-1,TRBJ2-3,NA,CASSEALGSGWTDTQYF,TGTGCCAGCAGTGAAGCGCTCGGGTCAGGGTGGACAGATACGCAGTATTTT
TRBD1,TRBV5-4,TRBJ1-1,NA,CASSLAGTAEAFF,TGTGCCAGCAGCTTGGCCGGGACAGCTGAAGCTTTCTTT
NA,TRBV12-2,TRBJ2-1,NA,CASRASGGRTSYNEQFF,TGTGCAAGTCGCGCTAGCGGCGGGAGGACCTCCTACAATGAGCAGTTCTTC
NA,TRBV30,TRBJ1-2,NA,CAWSTQDTAGYGYTF,TGTGCCTGGAGTACGCAGGACACGGCTGGCTATGGCTACACCTTC
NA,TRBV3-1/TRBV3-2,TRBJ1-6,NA,CASSQVRDSPLHF,TGTGCCAGCAGCCAAGTTCGCGATTCACCCCTCCACTTT
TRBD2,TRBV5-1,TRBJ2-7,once,CASSHGTSGSEEQYF,TGCGCCAGCAGCCACGGGACTAGCGGGAGTGAAGAGCAGTACTTC
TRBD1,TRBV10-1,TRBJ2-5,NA,CASSEAGTGVETQYF,TGCGCCAGCAGTGAGGCCGGGACAGGGGTGGAGACCCAGTACTTC
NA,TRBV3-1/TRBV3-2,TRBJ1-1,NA,CASSQNRQEAFF,TGTGCCAGCAGCCAAAATCGTCAGGAAGCTTTCTTT
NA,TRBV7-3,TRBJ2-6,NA,CASSKTAAGANVLTF,TGTGCCAGCAGCAAAACAGCGGCAGGGGCCAACGTCCTGACTTTC
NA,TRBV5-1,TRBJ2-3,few,CASSTQGLSTDTQYF,TGCGCCAGCAGCACGCAGGGGCTGAGCACAGATACGCAGTATTTT
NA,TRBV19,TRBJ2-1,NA,CASSMGQGRAYNEQFF,TGTGCCAGTAGTATGGGCCAGGGGAGGGCCTACAATGAGCAGTTCTTC
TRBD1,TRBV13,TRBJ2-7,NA,CASSRRQGRGYEQYF,TGTGCCAGCAGCCGTCGACAGGGTCGTGGCTACGAGCAGTACTTC
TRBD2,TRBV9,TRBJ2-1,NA,CASSPSGAYALDEQFF,TGTGCCAGCAGCCCTAGCGGGGCATACGCCCTGGATGAGCAGTTCTTC
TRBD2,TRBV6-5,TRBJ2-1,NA,CASSLAGGNEQFF,TGTGCCAGCAGTCTAGCGGGAGGCAATGAGCAGTTCTTC
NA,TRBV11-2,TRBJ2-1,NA,CASGGSSYNEQFF,TGTGCCTCCGGTGGGAGCTCCTACAATGAGCAGTTCTTC
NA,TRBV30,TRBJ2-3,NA,CAWSLGGSTDTQYF,TGTGCCTGGTCCCTCGGGGGATCCACAGATACGCAGTATTTT
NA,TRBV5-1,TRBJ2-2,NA,CASSLVMGGEGELFF,TGCGCCAGCAGCTTGGTTATGGGAGGCGAGGGGGAGCTGTTTTTT
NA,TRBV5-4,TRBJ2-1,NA,CASSILHNSVSSYNEQFF,TGTGCCAGCAGCATACTCCATAATAGCGTCAGCTCCTACAATGAGCAGTTCTTC
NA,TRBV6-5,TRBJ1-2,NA,CASSQTGSGGYGYTF,TGTGCCAGCAGCCAGACCGGATCGGGGGGCTATGGCTACACCTTC
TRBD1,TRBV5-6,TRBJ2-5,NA,CASSTGQGGETQYF,TGTGCCAGCAGCACGGGACAGGGTGGAGAGACCCAGTACTTC
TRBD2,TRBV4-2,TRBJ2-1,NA,CASSQEWTSGPAGYNEQFF,TGTGCCAGCAGCCAAGAGTGGACTAGCGGGCCCGCGGGGTACAATGAGCAGTTCTTC
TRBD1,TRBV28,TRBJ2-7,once,CASRTGTGGSYEQYF,TGTGCCAGCAGGACCGGGACAGGGGGTTCCTACGAGCAGTACTTC
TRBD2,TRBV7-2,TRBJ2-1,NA,CASSLQRGKYNEQFF,TGTGCCAGCAGCTTACAGCGGGGAAAATACAATGAGCAGTTCTTC
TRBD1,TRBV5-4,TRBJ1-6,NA,CASSFEQGLSPLHF,TGTGCCAGCAGCTTTGAACAGGGGCTTTCACCCCTCCACTTT
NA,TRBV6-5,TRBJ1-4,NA,CASSYRGINEKLFF,TGTGCCAGCAGTTACCGAGGAATCAATGAAAAACTGTTTTTT
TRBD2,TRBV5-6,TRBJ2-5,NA,CASSTRLAGRETQYF,TGTGCCAGCAGCACTAGACTAGCGGGGAGGGAGACCCAGTACTTC
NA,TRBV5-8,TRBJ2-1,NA,CASSLGYLTVPSYNEQFF,TGTGCCAGCAGCTTGGGTTACCTGACAGTACCTTCCTACAATGAGCAGTTCTTC